A selection of T cell receptor beta chains follows, all from one sample in a study of shared clonotypes between healthy human individuals. Generated by immunoSEQ multiplex PCR, the TCRdb table keeps only in-frame clones and is missing some. This sample has over 1.5 million clones, with 95% to 99% found just once. Input material: naive CD4+ T cells sorted from blood. The receptors derive from a man aged 30 to 39 in good health. Each CDR3 is given with its conserved first and last residue.

j_gene: TRBJ2-1
v_gene: TRBV7-3
CDR3aa: CASSLDDGMFGEQFF

j_gene: TRBJ2-2
v_gene: TRBV9
CDR3aa: CASSVRTATGELFF

j_gene: TRBJ2-3
v_gene: TRBV18
CDR3aa: CASSPPGATDTQYF

j_gene: TRBJ1-3
v_gene: TRBV9
CDR3aa: CASSTTVGNTIYF

j_gene: TRBJ2-3
v_gene: TRBV10-3
CDR3aa: CAIRGTSTDTQYF

j_gene: TRBJ1-1
v_gene: TRBV5-1
CDR3aa: CASSYDYLNTEAFF

j_gene: TRBJ2-1
v_gene: TRBV16
CDR3aa: CASSQSGRPPYNEQFF

j_gene: TRBJ1-1
v_gene: TRBV5-4
CDR3aa: CASSLFGGTEAFF

j_gene: TRBJ1-4
v_gene: TRBV4-3
CDR3aa: CASSQDIGGAPNEKLFF

j_gene: TRBJ2-5
v_gene: TRBV5-1
CDR3aa: CASSFAETQYF

j_gene: TRBJ2-7
v_gene: TRBV7-3
CDR3aa: CASSHRGRDEQYF

j_gene: TRBJ2-7
v_gene: TRBV2
CDR3aa: CASSASRSSYEQYF

j_gene: TRBJ2-5
v_gene: TRBV6-5
CDR3aa: CASSYTGQVQETQYF

j_gene: TRBJ2-7
v_gene: TRBV5-1
CDR3aa: CASSYNIGSSYEQYF

j_gene: TRBJ1-1
v_gene: TRBV5-1
CDR3aa: CASSLTAGVIVTEAFF

j_gene: TRBJ2-2
v_gene: TRBV28
CDR3aa: CASNLGASVTGELFF

j_gene: TRBJ2-1
v_gene: TRBV9
CDR3aa: CASSVTSGLGMNEQFF

j_gene: TRBJ1-2
v_gene: TRBV4-3
CDR3aa: CASSQGSTGRYGYTF

j_gene: TRBJ2-1
v_gene: TRBV19
CDR3aa: CASSSLAGYNEQFF

j_gene: TRBJ1-1
v_gene: TRBV5-4
CDR3aa: CASSMGAMNTEAFF

j_gene: TRBJ2-5
v_gene: TRBV4-3
CDR3aa: CASSQRLLAGGQETQYF

j_gene: TRBJ2-7
v_gene: TRBV6-1
CDR3aa: CASTIRQGYYEQYF

j_gene: TRBJ2-1
v_gene: TRBV4-1
CDR3aa: CASSPLGLFVNEQFF

j_gene: TRBJ2-7
v_gene: TRBV7-9
CDR3aa: CASITGQGYEQYF

j_gene: TRBJ2-2
v_gene: TRBV5-6
CDR3aa: CASSWTGELFF

j_gene: TRBJ2-5
v_gene: TRBV18
CDR3aa: CASSPRQGFQETQYF

j_gene: TRBJ1-1
v_gene: TRBV28
CDR3aa: CASSLLGTEAFF

j_gene: TRBJ1-2
v_gene: TRBV5-5
CDR3aa: CASCQGNNYGYTF

j_gene: TRBJ2-5
v_gene: TRBV7-2
CDR3aa: CASSLGFVGTQYF

j_gene: TRBJ2-7
v_gene: TRBV25-1
CDR3aa: CASSASEGLAGVLGEQYF

j_gene: TRBJ1-1
v_gene: TRBV2
CDR3aa: CASREGLSFF

j_gene: TRBJ2-5
v_gene: TRBV30
CDR3aa: CAWSVPGGRFETQYF

j_gene: TRBJ1-1
v_gene: TRBV21-1
CDR3aa: CAWEGVFWALGAFF

j_gene: TRBJ1-1
v_gene: TRBV30
CDR3aa: CAWIRTEAFF

j_gene: TRBJ1-1
v_gene: TRBV7-9
CDR3aa: CASSPRQVGNTEAFF

j_gene: TRBJ2-3
v_gene: TRBV19
CDR3aa: CASSILGTDTDTQYF

j_gene: TRBJ1-1
v_gene: TRBV5-1
CDR3aa: CASSLGSRNTEAFF

j_gene: TRBJ2-1
v_gene: TRBV2
CDR3aa: CASSESVAGRYNEQFF

j_gene: TRBJ2-1
v_gene: TRBV4-3
CDR3aa: CASSQHGASKQFF

j_gene: TRBJ2-7
v_gene: TRBV10-2
CDR3aa: CASSPGGSSYEQYF

j_gene: TRBJ2-1
v_gene: TRBV9
CDR3aa: CASSVGTGNLNEQFF

j_gene: TRBJ1-1
v_gene: TRBV5-6
CDR3aa: CASSLLFGEAFF

j_gene: TRBJ2-2
v_gene: TRBV19
CDR3aa: CASSMASGNTGELFF

j_gene: TRBJ1-4
v_gene: TRBV28
CDR3aa: CASSFAGGRNEKLFF

j_gene: TRBJ2-5
v_gene: TRBV9
CDR3aa: CASSTGQGAYYETQYF

j_gene: TRBJ1-5
v_gene: TRBV18
CDR3aa: CASSPPGEQGYYSNQPQHF

j_gene: TRBJ2-3
v_gene: TRBV5-4
CDR3aa: CASRIADSTDTQYF

j_gene: TRBJ2-1
v_gene: TRBV5-1
CDR3aa: CASSPTSDSYNEQFF

j_gene: TRBJ2-1
v_gene: TRBV27
CDR3aa: CASSRRAQAANEQFF

j_gene: TRBJ2-3
v_gene: TRBV2
CDR3aa: CASRPLASDTQYF

j_gene: TRBJ2-1
v_gene: TRBV11-2
CDR3aa: CASSHRQGSYNEQFF

j_gene: TRBJ1-2
v_gene: TRBV6-6
CDR3aa: CASKDGGDYGYTF

j_gene: TRBJ2-1
v_gene: TRBV6-5
CDR3aa: CASSYRGLTYNEQFF

j_gene: TRBJ2-1
v_gene: TRBV10-2
CDR3aa: CASSDVGGRDEQFF

j_gene: TRBJ2-5
v_gene: TRBV14
CDR3aa: CASSQYGTLQETQYF

j_gene: TRBJ2-1
v_gene: TRBV10-1
CDR3aa: CASSLGTSAYNEQFF

j_gene: TRBJ1-2
v_gene: TRBV25-1
CDR3aa: CASSEVGRGAGGGYTF

j_gene: TRBJ1-3
v_gene: TRBV7-9
CDR3aa: CASSLGGTGRSGNTIYF

j_gene: TRBJ2-7
v_gene: TRBV19
CDR3aa: CASSRVSSYEQYF

j_gene: TRBJ2-1
v_gene: TRBV18
CDR3aa: CASSPTTHSYNEQFF